Below are 23 T cell receptor beta chains sequenced from a single sample in a study of blood T cell repertoires in COVID-19. The protocol was immunoSEQ multiplex PCR, while the TCRdb copy is restricted to in-frame clones and leaves out a portion. The sample lists about 210,000 clones, 88% occurring once. Sequenced sample: peripheral blood. Receptors were obtained from a man aged 40-49 years with acute or convalescent COVID-19.

The chain combines TRBV5-4 with TRBJ1-1, with 7 bases identical to TRBD1. Germline CDR1 is SGHNT and CDR2 is YYREEE (reference sequence). The CDR3 is made up of 14 amino acids. V lost 4 bases, J lost 1 base, and 4 bases stayed unmatched. The CDR3 loop is CASSQGDRNTEAFF. CDR3 coding DNA: TGTGCCAGCAGCCAAGGGGACAGGAACACTGAAGCTTTCTTT.

The chain couples TRBV12-3 or TRBV12-4 to TRBJ1-1; D is undetermined. The CDR3 has 13 residues. With 6 bases removed from V and 4 bases from J, the gap between germline ends came to 12 bases. CDR3 residues: CASRINFGTEAFF. CDR3 DNA sequence: TGTGCCAGCAGGATAAATTTCGGCACTGAAGCTTTCTTT.

In regard to this clone: Other DNA sequences within the sample encode an identical CDR3. This sequence joins TRBV6-5 and TRBJ1-5, with 8 bases matching TRBD1. Germline loops: CDR1 MNHEY, CDR2 SVGAGI. The CDR3 has 14 amino acids. The V gene end was trimmed by 6 bases and the J gene end by 6 bases; junction bases not matched to a gene: 7. The CDR3 loop is CASSPQGGSQPQHF. In DNA, the CDR3 is TGTGCCAGCAGCCCACAGGGGGGAAGTCAGCCCCAGCATTTT.

The chain has TRBV18 and TRBJ2-5, with D unclear. Trimming pared 1 base from V and 2 bases from J, leaving 8 bases between. This CDR3 has 14 residues. Germline lookup yields CDR1 KGHSH and CDR2 LQKENI. The DNA for the CDR3 is TGTGCCAGCTCACCACGCGAGGTACAAGAGACCCAGTACTTC. Protein sequence: CASSPREVQETQYF.

This clone was detected once. The chain is built from TRBV6-2 or TRBV6-3 and TRBJ1-5; D gene unclear. CDR1 and CDR2 from the germline V gene are MNHEY and SVGEGT. The CDR3 length is 19 residues. V was shortened by 2 bases and J by 0 bases, with 20 bases between the two germline ends. The CDR3 here is CASSYDRSSTVYSNQPQHF. In DNA form, the CDR3 reads TGTGCCAGCAGTTACGACCGCTCCTCGACTGTTTATAGCAATCAGCCCCAGCATTTT.

V gene TRBV5-1 combines with J gene TRBJ2-7; 7 bases line up with TRBD1. Germline V gives CDR1 SGHRS, CDR2 YFSETQ. The CDR3 length is 15 residues. Trimming took 9 bases from V and 3 from J; bases not matched to a gene: 15. CDR3 residues: CATGSGQGVFYEQYF. CDR3 DNA: TGCGCCACCGGATCCGGGCAGGGGGTGTTCTACGAGCAGTACTTC.

J is TRBJ2-7 and V is TRBV18; the match to TRBD1 covers 10 bases. The CDR3 is 16 residues long. From germline, CDR1 is KGHSH and CDR2 LQKENI. V lost 5 bases, J lost 1 base, and 8 bases stayed unmatched. CDR3 DNA sequence: TGTGCCAGCTCAGGGGTTTCGGGACAGGGGTCCTACGAGCAGTACTTC. Amino acids: CASSGVSGQGSYEQYF.

The rearrangement uses TRBV7-2 and TRBJ2-4; possibly TRBD1 for D (5 bases). Germline CDR1 reads SGHTA; CDR2 reads FQGNSA. Trimming took off 1 base at V and 7 bases at J, with 8 bases between the two ends. The CDR3 contains 13 residues. This CDR3 reads CASSLGQRNIQYF. The DNA of the CDR3 is TGTGCCAGCAGCTTAGGACAGAGGAACATTCAGTACTTC. The whole variable domain, remainder taken from reference TRBV7-2 and TRBJ2-4, is GAGVSQSPSNKVTEKGKDVELRCDPISGHTALYWYRQSLGQGLEFLIYFQGNSAPDKSGLPSDRFSAERTGGSVSTLTIQRTQQEDSAVYLCASSLGQRNIQYFGAGTRLSVL.

The chain recombines TRBV7-9 with TRBJ2-7; D might be TRBD2 (7 bases). The CDR3 consists of 15 residues. Trimming took 6 bases from V and 0 from J, leaving 15 bases between them. Germline values: CDR1 SEHNR, CDR2 FQNEAQ (reference sequence). The CDR3 is CASSALGGGSYEQYF. Written as DNA, the CDR3 is TGTGCCAGCAGTGCCTTAGGGGGGGGCTCCTACGAGCAGTACTTC.

The CDR3 reads CASKPQVLSNQPQHF. Written as DNA, the CDR3 is TGTGCCAGCAAACCACAGGTTCTCAGCAATCAGCCCCAGCATTTT. This rearrangement joins TRBV6-6 to TRBJ1-5; the D gene is possibly TRBD1 (5 bases). Looked up from germline, CDR1 is MNHNY and CDR2 is SVGAGI (reference sequence). The CDR3 sequence is 15 residues long. V dropped 7 bases and J dropped 1 base, with 14 bases sitting between them.

V is TRBV5-1 and J is TRBJ2-3; 7 positions match TRBD2. This CDR3 region has 11 residues. V was clipped by 8 bases and J by 6 bases; unmatched bases: 3. Germline lookup yields CDR1 SGHRS and CDR2 YFSETQ. The CDR3 DNA follows: TGCGCCAGTAGGGAGGGGGATACGCAGTATTTT. Protein sequence: CASREGDTQYF.

The chain carries TRBV29-1 and TRBJ2-1; no firm D call. CDR1 and CDR2 from the germline V gene are SQVTM and ANQGSEA. The CDR3 has 10 residues. In nucleotides, the CDR3 is TGCAGTCCTCCCCCATCAGGGCAGTTCTTC. Protein sequence: CSPPPSGQFF.

The chain recombines TRBV14 with TRBJ2-5; D is ambiguous. Germline CDR1 SGHDN, CDR2 FVKESK. This CDR3 is 15 amino acids long. Between the trimmed V and J ends, which lost 0 bases and 2 bases, there was a span of 10 bases. The CDR3 region is CASSQDYGRQETQYF. The CDR3 nucleotides read TGTGCCAGCAGCCAAGACTACGGTAGACAAGAGACCCAGTACTTC. Variable domain in full (rest from reference TRBV14 and TRBJ2-5): EAGVTQFPSHSVIEKGQTVTLRCDPISGHDNLYWYRRVMGKEIKFLLHFVKESKQDESGMPNNRFLAERTGGTYSTLKVQPAELEDSGVYFCASSQDYGRQETQYFGPGTRLLVL.

CDR3 nucleotides: TGTGCCAGCAGTCCCGGGACAGGGGTCTATCAGCCCCAGCATTTT. It encodes CASSPGTGVYQPQHF. The chain combines TRBV27 with TRBJ1-5; TRBD1 matches 10 bases. CDR3 length equals 15 residues. Germline trimming cut 5 bases from V and 5 bases from J; bases unmatched to any gene: 6. Germline-derived CDR1 and CDR2 are MNHEY and SMNVEV (reference sequence).

This chain connects TRBV19 to TRBJ2-1; 7 nucleotides match TRBD2. V shed 3 bases and J 8 bases; nucleotides not matched to a gene: 7. The germline V gene encodes CDR1 LNHDA and CDR2 SQIVND (reference sequence). This CDR3 has 14 residues. The CDR3 DNA follows: TGTGCCAGTAGTATTTCGGGGGGTCAGGATGAGCAGTTCTTC. It encodes CASSISGGQDEQFF. Based on the CDR3 plus reference TRBV19 and TRBJ2-1, the full variable domain is DGGITQSPKYLFRKEGQNVTLSCEQNLNHDAMYWYRQDPGQGLRLIYYSQIVNDFQKGDIAEGYSVSREKKESFPLTVTSAQKNPTAFYLCASSISGGQDEQFFGPGTRLTVL.

The rearrangement uses TRBV14 and TRBJ2-7, with D perhaps matching TRBD1 (5 bases). V dropped 4 bases and J dropped 3 bases, with 19 bases sitting between them. This CDR3 has 16 amino acids. In germline, CDR1 is SGHDN, CDR2 FVKESK. The CDR3 is CASSPGWGSQLYEQYF. The DNA of the CDR3 is TGTGCCAGCAGCCCCGGTTGGGGCAGCCAACTCTACGAGCAGTACTTC.

This chain connects TRBV11-1 to TRBJ1-2; D perhaps matches TRBD1 (6 bases). Between the trimmed V and J ends, which lost 5 bases and 12 bases, there was a span of 16 bases. Germline CDR1 SGHAT, CDR2 FQDESV (reference sequence). The CDR3 length is 12 residues. CDR3 nucleotides: TGTGCCAGCAGCCAAGGACAGCCCTCAAACACCTTC. Protein product: CASSQGQPSNTF.

This clone occurred a few times. J is TRBJ2-6 and V is TRBV11-2, with TRBD1 identical over 9 bases. V trimming: 4 bases; J trimming: 3 bases; junction bases outside the gene matches: 7. The CDR3 length is 17 residues. Germline-derived CDR1 and CDR2 are SGHAT and FQNNGV. Here the CDR3 reads CASSSGQGNYGANVLTF. The CDR3 DNA reads TGTGCCAGCAGCTCCGGACAGGGGAACTATGGGGCCAACGTCCTGACTTTC. The full variable domain, completed using reference TRBV11-2 and TRBJ2-6, is EAGVAQSPRYKIIEKRQSVAFWCNPISGHATLYWYQQILGQGPKLLIQFQNNGVVDDSQLPKDRFSAERLKGVDSTLKIQPAKLEDSAVYLCASSSGQGNYGANVLTFGAGSRLTVL.

V is TRBV5-1 and J is TRBJ2-5; D is unresolved. The CDR3 length is 13 residues. Germline values: CDR1 SGHRS, CDR2 YFSETQ. V lost 1 base and J 1 base, leaving 5 bases between the germline ends. The CDR3 loop is CASSLTVQETQYF. The CDR3 bases are TGCGCCAGCAGCTTGACAGTCCAAGAGACCCAGTACTTC. Using reference TRBV5-1 and TRBJ2-5 for the parts outside the CDR3, the full variable domain is KAGVTQTPRYLIKTRGQQVTLSCSPISGHRSVSWYQQTPGQGLQFLFEYFSETQRNKGNFPGRFSGRQFSNSRSEMNVSTLELGDSALYLCASSLTVQETQYFGPGTRLLVL.

CDR3 residues: CASSQQGADEKLFF. The CDR3 coding sequence is TGTGCCAGCAGCCAACAGGGGGCGGATGAAAAACTGTTTTTT. V is TRBV3-1 (or the pseudogene TRBV3-2) and J is TRBJ1-4; 8 nucleotides align to TRBD1. The germline CDR1 and CDR2 sequences are LGHDT and YNNKEL (reference sequence). The ends lost 2 bases at V and 6 bases at J; junction bases unmatched: 2. The CDR3 is 14 amino acids.

J is TRBJ2-2 and V is TRBV9, with TRBD1 matching over 8 bases. The CDR3 consists of 17 residues. The germline V gene has CDR1 SGDLS and CDR2 YYNGEE. Germline trimming cut 0 bases from V and 5 bases from J; bases unmatched to any gene: 9. CDR3 DNA: TGTGCCAGCAGCGTAGGAGGAGGACAGGGAGAAACCGGGGAGCTGTTTTTT. As protein: CASSVGGGQGETGELFF.

CDR3 residues: CASSPTDTGELFF. CDR3 DNA sequence: TGTGCCAGCAGCCCGACAGACACCGGGGAGCTGTTTTTT. The chain carries TRBV7-2 and TRBJ2-2; D is possibly TRBD1 (5 bases). The CDR3 runs 13 residues. Germline V lookup: CDR1 SGHTA, CDR2 FQGNSA. Trimming stripped 5 bases from V and 3 bases from J, with 7 bases between.

The rearrangement joins TRBV5-1 to TRBJ1-1; 7 bases map to TRBD1. Unmatched junction bases numbered 14, after V lost 5 bases and J lost 1 base. Germline values: CDR1 SGHRS, CDR2 YFSETQ. This CDR3 is 17 amino acids long. In DNA, the CDR3 is TGCGCCAGCAGTTCAAACAGGGGTCCCAGGGGGAACACTGAAGCTTTCTTT. Amino acid sequence: CASSSNRGPRGNTEAFF.